One sample yielded the 24 T cell receptor beta chains listed below, sequenced in a study of blood T cell repertoires in COVID-19. Sequencing was performed with immunoSEQ multiplex PCR; in TCRdb, only in-frame clones are kept and a portion is missing. The data contain 400,000 to 450,000 clones, 88% of them singletons. The sample consisted of peripheral blood. The source of these receptors is a woman aged 50 to 60 with COVID-19, enrolled during active disease.

CDR3 bases: TGCGCCAGCAGCCAAGTAGCGGGGGCCGCTGGAGCGACCCAGTACTTC. It codes for CASSQVAGAAGATQYF. J is TRBJ2-5 and V is TRBV4-1; TRBD2 matches 9 bases. CDR1 is MGHRA, CDR2 YSYEKL, per germline. Germline trimming cut 1 base from V and 7 bases from J; bases unmatched to any gene: 10. The CDR3 has 16 residues.

The chain has TRBV7-7 and TRBJ1-1; no definite D call. The ends were cut back, 5 bases at V and 0 bases at J, with 7 bases in the middle. CDR1 and CDR2 (germline): SSHAT, FNYEAQ (reference sequence). The length of the CDR3 is 13 residues. In DNA, the CDR3 is TGTGCCAGCAGCCGTCAGATGAACACTGAAGCTTTCTTT. Residues: CASSRQMNTEAFF.

The gene calls are TRBV25-1 and TRBJ1-4, with TRBD1 as a possible D gene (6 bases). This CDR3 has 13 residues. Germline V gives CDR1 MGHDK, CDR2 SYGVNS. Trimming removed 5 bases at V and 7 bases at J, with 11 bases between. CDR3 nucleotide sequence: TGTGCCAGCAGTCCAGGGGAGGGTGAAAAACTGTTTTTT. The encoded protein is CASSPGEGEKLFF.

The V and J genes are TRBV5-1 and TRBJ2-2, with 9 bases matching TRBD1. Looked up from germline, CDR1 is SGHRS and CDR2 is YFSETQ. The CDR3 sequence is 14 residues long. V shed 7 bases and J 2 bases; nucleotides not matched to a gene: 3. The CDR3 bases are TGCGCCAGCCAGGGACAGGGTAACACCGGGGAGCTGTTTTTT. This encodes CASQGQGNTGELFF.

J is TRBJ2-1 and V is TRBV3-1 (or the pseudogene TRBV3-2); D perhaps matches TRBD1 (6 bases). The CDR3 has 14 amino acids. V lost 5 bases and J lost 4, with 12 bases in between. Germline assignment: CDR1 LGHDT and CDR2 YNNKEL (reference sequence). The CDR3 region is CASSTRTAYNEQFF. CDR3 nucleotides: TGTGCCAGCAGCACCCGGACAGCTTACAATGAGCAGTTCTTC.

V usage is TRBV28 and J usage is TRBJ1-2; no clear D gene. Deletions cut 0 bases from V and 4 bases from J, with 18 bases between. The CDR3 contains 17 residues. CDR1 is MDHEN and CDR2 is SYDVKM in the germline V gene. CDR3 bases: TGTGCCAGCAGTTTATGGGCCAAACCCAGAGGGATCTATGGCTACACCTTC. Residues: CASSLWAKPRGIYGYTF.

The rearrangement links TRBV6-1 to TRBJ1-6; 7 positions match TRBD1. With 0 bases clipped from V and 7 bases from J, the junction kept 3 bases outside the gene matches. Germline CDR1 and CDR2: MNHNS and SASEGT. The CDR3 length is 15 residues. CDR3 coding DNA: TGTGCCAGCAGTGAAGCGCAGGGGGGAAATTCACCCCTCCACTTT. The encoded protein is CASSEAQGGNSPLHF.

CDR3 sequence (DNA): TGTGCCAGCAGCTGGGGGGACGGGAGGAACACTGAAGCTTTCTTT. It codes for CASSWGDGRNTEAFF. The J gene is TRBJ1-1, the V gene TRBV5-4, with D possibly being TRBD1 (5 bases). V was clipped by 3 bases and J by 1 base, with 13 bases between them. This CDR3 contains 15 residues. CDR1 is SGHNT, CDR2 YYREEE, per germline (reference sequence).

The chain is built from TRBV15 and TRBJ2-7, with a possible D match to TRBD2 (7 bases). CDR3 length: 14 amino acids. V was pared by 5 bases and J by 2 bases, with 13 bases between. Germline CDR1 is LNHNV and CDR2 is YYDKDF (reference sequence). For the CDR3, the DNA is TGTGCCACCAGCCGCGACGGGGGGCCCTACGAGCAGTACTTC. The encoded protein is CATSRDGGPYEQYF. Full variable domain (outside the CDR3, taken from reference TRBV15 and TRBJ2-7): DAMVIQNPRYQVTQFGKPVTLSCSQTLNHNVMYWYQQKSSQAPKLLFHYYDKDFNNEADTPDNFQSRRPNTSFCFLDIRSPGLGDTAMYLCATSRDGGPYEQYFGPGTRLTVT.

V gene TRBV5-6 combines with J gene TRBJ2-1, with TRBD2 matching 9 bases. J lost 3 bases, V lost 4 bases, and 5 bases had no gene match. The CDR3 runs to 15 residues. Germline-derived CDR1 and CDR2 are SGHDT and YYEEEE. The CDR3 loop reads CASSGSGGYYNEQFF. The CDR3 DNA reads TGTGCCAGCAGCGGGAGCGGGGGGTACTACAATGAGCAGTTCTTC.

This chain connects TRBV2 to TRBJ2-7, with a weak D call TRBD1 (5 bases). Trimming removed 5 bases at V and 0 bases at J, with 8 bases between. Per the germline V gene, CDR1 is SNHLY and CDR2 is FYNNEI. This CDR3 has 13 amino acids. The CDR3 here is CASSLDSSYEQYF. The CDR3 DNA sequence: TGTGCCAGCAGTCTAGACAGCTCCTACGAGCAGTACTTC.

The chain combines TRBV2 with TRBJ2-5; D remains unclear. The V end lost 6 bases, the J end lost 5 bases, and 10 bases lay between the germline ends. The CDR3 runs 12 residues. Germline CDR1 SNHLY, CDR2 FYNNEI. The CDR3 DNA follows: TGTGCCAGCAGAATCTGGGCGGAGACCCAGTACTTC. This translates into CASRIWAETQYF.

The chain links TRBV2 to TRBJ1-1, with 7 bases fitting TRBD1. Germline CDR1 and CDR2: SNHLY and FYNNEI. The V gene end was trimmed by 11 bases and the J gene end by 5 bases; junction bases not matched to a gene: 8. The CDR3 covers 12 residues. CDR3 in DNA: TGTGCCGGCCGGGACAGTAGGACTGAAGCTTTCTTT. Protein sequence: CAGRDSRTEAFF.

The chain links TRBV11-3 to TRBJ2-6, with a weak D call TRBD1 (6 bases). The ends were cut back, 5 bases at V and 0 bases at J, with 8 bases in the middle. The V gene's germline CDR1 is SGHNT and CDR2 YENEEA. The CDR3 extends over 15 amino acids. In DNA, the CDR3 is TGTGCCAGCAGCCCACAGGGCTCTGGGGCCAACGTCCTGACTTTC. Protein: CASSPQGSGANVLTF. The variable domain in full, completed from reference TRBV11-3 and TRBJ2-6, reads EAGVVQSPRYKIIEKKQPVAFWCNPISGHNTLYWYLQNLGQGPELLIRYENEEAVDDSQLPKDRFSAERLKGVDSTLKIQPAELGDSAVYLCASSPQGSGANVLTFGAGSRLTVL.

CDR3 DNA: TGTGCCAGCGGAGGATCCCGGGACAGGGCTCGTGAAAAACTGTTTTTT. It is translated as CASGGSRDRAREKLFF. The rearrangement joins TRBV3-1 (or the pseudogene TRBV3-2) to TRBJ1-4; 9 nucleotides align to TRBD1. V shed 8 bases and J 7 bases; nucleotides not matched to a gene: 14. Germline CDR1 reads LGHDT; CDR2 reads YNNKEL (reference sequence). The CDR3 consists of 16 residues.

About this clone itself: Other nucleotide sequences in the sample specify the same CDR3. The chain carries TRBV30 and TRBJ1-2; no firm D call. Germline CDR1 GTSNPN, CDR2 SVGIG (reference sequence). V was clipped by 0 bases and J by 3 bases, with 8 bases between them. CDR3 length equals 13 residues. The CDR3 reads CAWSVRGDYGYTF. DNA of the CDR3: TGTGCCTGGAGTGTACGGGGAGACTATGGCTACACCTTC.

V is TRBV7-2 and J is TRBJ1-1; possibly TRBD1 for D (6 bases). The CDR3 is made up of 14 amino acids. Germline assignment: CDR1 SGHTA and CDR2 FQGNSA. Trimming left V 7 bases short and J 8 bases short, with 20 bases between. DNA for the CDR3: TGTGCCAGCACCTCCCTCACAGGGTTAATAGAAGCTTTCTTT. As protein: CASTSLTGLIEAFF.

The chain carries TRBV7-9 and TRBJ2-7; D might be TRBD2 (5 bases). Germline lookup yields CDR1 SEHNR and CDR2 FQNEAQ (reference sequence). The CDR3 covers 12 residues. V lost 4 bases and J lost 4, with 8 bases in between. The CDR3 nucleotides are TGTGCCAGCAGCTCCCCGGGATACGAGCAGTACTTC. This translates into CASSSPGYEQYF.

The chain employs TRBV30 and TRBJ1-2; TRBD1 is a possible D gene (5 bases). Germline assignment: CDR1 GTSNPN and CDR2 SVGIG (reference sequence). This CDR3 is built from 12 residues. The V gene lost 0 bases and the J gene lost 4 bases, with 6 bases spanning the gap. The DNA for the CDR3 is TGTGCCTGGAGTGTGACAGCCTATGGCTACACCTTC. This codes for CAWSVTAYGYTF.

V and J are TRBV19 and TRBJ1-2; weak D call: TRBD1 (5 bases). CDR3 length: 13 amino acids. Germline V gene sequence: CDR1 LNHDA, CDR2 SQIVND (reference sequence). V dropped 6 bases and J dropped 3 bases, with 11 bases sitting between them. The CDR3 sequence is CASRGDSYYGYTF. DNA of the CDR3: TGTGCCAGTAGGGGTGACAGCTACTATGGCTACACCTTC.

In nucleotides, the CDR3 is TGTGCCAGCAGTCCCTTAGCGGAGAACACAGATACGCAGTATTTT. Residues: CASSPLAENTDTQYF. The chain joins TRBV2 to TRBJ2-3; D may be TRBD2 (6 bases). Germline CDR1 SNHLY, CDR2 FYNNEI. The length of the CDR3 is 15 residues. The germline V and J ends were trimmed by 5 bases and 2 bases, with 14 bases remaining between them.

The rearrangement links TRBV6-4 to TRBJ1-2; D unresolved. Trimming took 6 bases from V and 5 from J, leaving 13 bases between them. The germline CDR1 and CDR2 sequences are MRHNA and SNTAGT. The CDR3 consists of 13 residues. The CDR3 DNA is TGTGCCAGCAGATGTAGACTGCCATATGGCTACACCTTC. This codes for CASRCRLPYGYTF.

In DNA, the CDR3 is TGTGCCAGCAGTGAATGGTCATGGGGGACAGCACCCAATGAGCAGTTCTTC. This sequence encodes CASSEWSWGTAPNEQFF. The chain links TRBV6-1 to TRBJ2-1; 7 bases map to TRBD1. V shed 2 bases and J 6 bases; nucleotides not matched to a gene: 13. The CDR3 extends over 17 amino acids. CDR1 is MNHNS, CDR2 SASEGT, per germline.

This clone occurred once. This chain links TRBV2 with TRBJ1-4, with TRBD1 matching over 11 bases. With V trimmed by 5 bases and J by 4 bases, 6 bases remained unmatched. The germline CDR1 and CDR2 sequences are SNHLY and FYNNEI. The CDR3 loop spans 16 amino acids. CDR3 residues: CASSSGTGGRNEKLFF. CDR3 coding DNA: TGTGCCAGCAGTTCCGGGACAGGGGGTCGTAATGAAAAACTGTTTTTT.